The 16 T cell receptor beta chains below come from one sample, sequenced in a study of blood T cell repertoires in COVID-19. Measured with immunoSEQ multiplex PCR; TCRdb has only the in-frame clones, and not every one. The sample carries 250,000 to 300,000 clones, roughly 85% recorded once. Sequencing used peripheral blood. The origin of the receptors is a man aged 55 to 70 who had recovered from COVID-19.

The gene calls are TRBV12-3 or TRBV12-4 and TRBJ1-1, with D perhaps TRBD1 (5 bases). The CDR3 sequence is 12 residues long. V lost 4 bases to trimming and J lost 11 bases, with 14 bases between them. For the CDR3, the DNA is TGTGCCAGCAGTTCCCTGGGGGGTGAGGCTTTCTTT. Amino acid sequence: CASSSLGGEAFF.

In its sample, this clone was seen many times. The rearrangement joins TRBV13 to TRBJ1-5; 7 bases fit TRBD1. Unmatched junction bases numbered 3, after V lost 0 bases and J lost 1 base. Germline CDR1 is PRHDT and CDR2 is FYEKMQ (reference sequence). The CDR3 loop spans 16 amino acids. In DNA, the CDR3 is TGTGCCAGCAGCTTAGGAGGGGGCCGAAGCAATCAGCCCCAGCATTTT. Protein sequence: CASSLGGGRSNQPQHF.

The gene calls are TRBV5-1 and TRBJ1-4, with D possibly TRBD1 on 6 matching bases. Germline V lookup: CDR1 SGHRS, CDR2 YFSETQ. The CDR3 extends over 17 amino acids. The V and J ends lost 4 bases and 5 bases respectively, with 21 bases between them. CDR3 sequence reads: CASSPGIFGGSNEKLFF. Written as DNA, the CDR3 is TGCGCCAGCAGCCCCGGGATATTTGGGGGCTCGAATGAAAAACTGTTTTTT.

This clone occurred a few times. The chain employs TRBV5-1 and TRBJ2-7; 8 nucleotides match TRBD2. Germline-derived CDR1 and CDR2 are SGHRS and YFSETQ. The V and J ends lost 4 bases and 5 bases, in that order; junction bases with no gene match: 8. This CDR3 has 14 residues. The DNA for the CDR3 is TGCGCCAGCAGCCGGGGGGGCTGGGGGCACGAGCAGTACTTC. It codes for CASSRGGWGHEQYF.

CDR3: CASSFAVGATSEQYF. As DNA, the CDR3 is TGCGCCAGCAGCTTCGCAGTAGGGGCGACCTCCGAGCAGTACTTC. This chain connects TRBV5-1 to TRBJ2-7, with D maybe TRBD1 (5 bases). Trimming removed 2 bases at V and 6 bases at J, with 18 bases between. The CDR3 runs 15 residues. Germline V gene data show CDR1 as SGHRS and CDR2 as YFSETQ.

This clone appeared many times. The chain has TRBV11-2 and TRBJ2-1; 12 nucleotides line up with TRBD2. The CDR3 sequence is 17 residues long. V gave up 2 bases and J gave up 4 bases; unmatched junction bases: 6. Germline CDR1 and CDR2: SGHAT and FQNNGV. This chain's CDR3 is CASSLRLAGVQYNEQFF. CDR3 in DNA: TGTGCCAGCAGCTTAAGACTAGCGGGAGTTCAATACAATGAGCAGTTCTTC.

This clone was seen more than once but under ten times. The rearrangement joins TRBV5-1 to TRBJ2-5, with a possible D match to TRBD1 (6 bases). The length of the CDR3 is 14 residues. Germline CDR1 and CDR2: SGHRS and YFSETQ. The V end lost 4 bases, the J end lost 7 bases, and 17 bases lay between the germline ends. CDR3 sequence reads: CASSQDSPTGTQYF. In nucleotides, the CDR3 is TGCGCCAGCAGCCAGGACAGCCCAACGGGGACCCAGTACTTC.

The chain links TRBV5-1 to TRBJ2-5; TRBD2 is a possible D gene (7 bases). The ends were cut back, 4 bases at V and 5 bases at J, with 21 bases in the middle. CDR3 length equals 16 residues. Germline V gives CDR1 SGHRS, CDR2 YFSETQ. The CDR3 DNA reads TGCGCCAGCAGCCCAACCGGCGGGGGCCCCGAGGAGACCCAGTACTTC. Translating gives CASSPTGGGPEETQYF.

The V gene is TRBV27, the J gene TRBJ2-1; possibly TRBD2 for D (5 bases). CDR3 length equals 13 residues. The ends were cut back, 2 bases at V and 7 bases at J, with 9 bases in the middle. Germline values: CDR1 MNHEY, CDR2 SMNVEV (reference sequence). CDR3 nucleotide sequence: TGTGCCAGCAGTTTAGGGGAGTCAAATGAGCAGTTCTTC. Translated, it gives CASSLGESNEQFF.

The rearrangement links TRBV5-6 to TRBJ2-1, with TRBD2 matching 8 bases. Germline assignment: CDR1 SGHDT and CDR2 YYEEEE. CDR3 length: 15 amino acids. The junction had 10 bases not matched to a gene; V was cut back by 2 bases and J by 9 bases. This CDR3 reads CASSFDPSGWSEQFF. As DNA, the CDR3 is TGTGCCAGCAGCTTTGATCCTAGCGGGTGGTCTGAGCAGTTCTTC.

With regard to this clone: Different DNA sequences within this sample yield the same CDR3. For the CDR3, the DNA is TGTGCCAGCAGTTACTCGAGCCGGGGGGGGACAGATACGCAGTATTTT. It translates to CASSYSSRGGTDTQYF. The chain carries TRBV6-5 and TRBJ2-3; 8 positions agree with TRBD2. Germline trimming cut 0 bases from V and 3 bases from J; bases unmatched to any gene: 5. The CDR3 is made up of 16 amino acids. Germline loops: CDR1 MNHEY, CDR2 SVGAGI.

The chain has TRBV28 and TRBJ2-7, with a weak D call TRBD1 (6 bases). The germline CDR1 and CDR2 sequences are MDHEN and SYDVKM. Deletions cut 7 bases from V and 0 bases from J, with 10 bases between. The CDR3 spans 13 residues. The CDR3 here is CASIGQNSYEQYF. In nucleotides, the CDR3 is TGTGCCAGCATAGGACAGAACTCCTACGAGCAGTACTTC.

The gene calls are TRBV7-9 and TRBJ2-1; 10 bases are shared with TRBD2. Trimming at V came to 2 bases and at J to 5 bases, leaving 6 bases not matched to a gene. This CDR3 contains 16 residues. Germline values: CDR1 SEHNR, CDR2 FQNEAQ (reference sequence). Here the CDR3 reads CASSLRASGRNNEQFF. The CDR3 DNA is TGTGCCAGCAGCTTAAGGGCTAGCGGGAGAAACAATGAGCAGTTCTTC.

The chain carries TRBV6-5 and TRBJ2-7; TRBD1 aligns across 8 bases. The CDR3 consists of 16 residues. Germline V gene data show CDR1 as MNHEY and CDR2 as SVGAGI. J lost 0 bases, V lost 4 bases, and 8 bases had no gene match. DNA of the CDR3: TGTGCCAGCAGTTTATCAGGGGGCCTGACCTCCTACGAGCAGTACTTC. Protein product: CASSLSGGLTSYEQYF.

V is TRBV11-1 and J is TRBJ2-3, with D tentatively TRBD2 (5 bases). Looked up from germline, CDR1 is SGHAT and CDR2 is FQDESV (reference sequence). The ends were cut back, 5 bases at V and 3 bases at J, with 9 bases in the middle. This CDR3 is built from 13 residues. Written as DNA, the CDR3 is TGTGCCAGCAGCCCCTCGGGGACAGATACGCAGTATTTT. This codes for CASSPSGTDTQYF.

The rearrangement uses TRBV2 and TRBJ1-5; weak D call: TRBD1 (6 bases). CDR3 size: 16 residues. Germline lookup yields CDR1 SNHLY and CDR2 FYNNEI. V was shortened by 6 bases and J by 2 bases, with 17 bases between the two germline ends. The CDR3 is CASRRGGGAGNQPQHF. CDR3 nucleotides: TGTGCCAGCAGGCGGGGGGGCGGGGCAGGCAATCAGCCCCAGCATTTT.